These 24 T cell receptor beta chains share one sample of origin, sequenced in a study of molecular identifiers for immune sequencing clone quantification. TCRdb fed the PCR reads into MiXCR, producing one record per CDR3 protein. The sample consists of under 600,000 distinct CDR3 sequences, 20% to 25% of them appearing once. What was sequenced was naive CD8+ T cells from blood, with Jurkat cell RNA spiked in. Regarding subset: FACS-sorted CD8+CD4-CCR7+CD45RA+ naive T cells. Receptors originate from a human donor in good health. Some libraries in this study had Jurkat cell RNA spiked in.

This chain uses TRBV2 with TRBJ2-2, with 10 bases matching TRBD2. Trimming took 6 bases from V and 1 from J; bases not matched to a gene: 5. CDR1 is SNHLY and CDR2 is FYNNEI in the germline V gene. The CDR3 extends over 16 amino acids. CDR3 region: CASRDRLAGNTGELFF. The DNA for the CDR3 is TGTGCCAGCAGGGACAGACTAGCGGGGAACACCGGGGAGCTGTTTTTT.

This chain connects TRBV11-3 to TRBJ2-5; D remains unclear. CDR3 size: 16 residues. The germline CDR1 and CDR2 sequences are SGHNT and YENEEA. V dropped 3 bases and J dropped 3 bases, with 17 bases sitting between them. The CDR3: CASSFGPTGGEETQYF. The CDR3 coding sequence is TGTGCCAGCAGCTTCGGGCCCACCGGTGGGGAAGAGACCCAGTACTTC.

This chain connects TRBV4-3 to TRBJ1-2, with D possibly being TRBD1 (5 bases). Germline V gives CDR1 LGHNA, CDR2 YSLEER. The V end was cut by 0 bases, the J end by 3 bases, with 20 bases between. This CDR3 is built from 18 residues. CDR3 sequence: CASSQDWAGWVKDYGYTF. In nucleotides, the CDR3 is TGCGCCAGCAGCCAAGATTGGGCAGGGTGGGTTAAAGACTATGGCTACACCTTC.

This clonotype was seen repeatedly, ten times or more. The chain employs TRBV20-1 and TRBJ2-7; D is ambiguous. V was shortened by 3 bases and J by 1 base, with 7 bases between the two germline ends. Germline loops: CDR1 DFQATT, CDR2 SNEGSKA (reference sequence). The CDR3 runs 12 residues. As DNA, the CDR3 is TGCAGTGCTAGTTATGGTTCCTACGAGCAGTACTTC. Translating it yields CSASYGSYEQYF.

V usage is TRBV5-5 and J usage is TRBJ1-2; no reliable D call. V shed 3 bases and J shed 6 bases, with 9 bases lying between them. The CDR3 contains 12 residues. The V gene's germline CDR1 is SGHKS and CDR2 YYEKEE (reference sequence). The CDR3 coding sequence is TGTGCCAGCAGCTGGACGAATGATGGCTACACCTTC. It encodes CASSWTNDGYTF.

A few counts support this clonotype. The rearrangement links TRBV2 to TRBJ1-5, with D perhaps matching TRBD1 (6 bases). CDR1 and CDR2 (germline): SNHLY, FYNNEI. CDR3 length: 17 amino acids. Trimming cost V 3 bases and J 3 bases, with 18 bases left between them. CDR3 amino acids: CASSERGAFLSNQPQHF. CDR3 nucleotide sequence: TGTGCCAGCAGTGAGAGGGGGGCCTTTTTGTCCAATCAGCCCCAGCATTTT.

The V gene is TRBV27, the J gene TRBJ1-3, with 8 positions matching TRBD1. Germline lookup yields CDR1 MNHEY and CDR2 SMNVEV (reference sequence). This CDR3 spans 17 amino acids. V shed 4 bases, J shed 4 bases, and the junction held 12 bases outside the gene matches. The CDR3 spells CASSSANTRGRGNTIYF. CDR3 nucleotides: TGTGCCAGCAGTTCGGCGAATACCAGGGGGCGAGGAAACACCATATATTTT.

This clonotype was seen a few times. The chain is built from TRBV12-3 or TRBV12-4 and TRBJ2-5, with TRBD2 matching over 14 bases. Germline trimming cut 3 bases from V and 4 bases from J; bases unmatched to any gene: 13. The CDR3 covers 19 residues. The CDR3: CASSFRWGLAGEGGETQYF. The DNA of the CDR3 is TGTGCCAGCAGTTTTCGGTGGGGACTAGCGGGGGAGGGAGGAGAGACCCAGTACTTC.

On this clonotype itself: A single base separates this from a much larger clone, so it may be a read error. This sequence joins TRBV6-2 or TRBV6-3 and TRBJ2-3; perhaps TRBD2 as D (5 bases). The CDR3 sequence is 14 residues long. The V gene lost 7 bases and the J gene lost 5 bases, with 16 bases spanning the gap. CDR1 MNHEY and CDR2 SVGEGT come from the germline V gene. CDR3 DNA sequence: TGTGCCAGCACCCGGAACACCGGGATAGATACGCAGTATTTT. Protein sequence: CASTRNTGIDTQYF.

The V call is TRBV2, the J call TRBJ1-4; D is unresolved. The V and J ends lost 1 base and 0 bases respectively, with 21 bases between them. The CDR3 is 20 amino acids. Germline V gene lookup returns CDR1 SNHLY and CDR2 FYNNEI. The CDR3 DNA reads TGTGCCAGCAGTGAAGAGGGCGGCAGCCAGCTGGTACCAACTAATGAAAAACTGTTTTTT. It yields the protein CASSEEGGSQLVPTNEKLFF.

The rearrangement uses TRBV28 and TRBJ2-3; TRBD2 agrees at 13 bases. This CDR3 comprises 15 residues. Germline assignment: CDR1 MDHEN and CDR2 SYDVKM. Losses at the gene ends were 6 bases for V and 3 bases for J; bases not matched to a gene: 3. The CDR3 coding sequence is TGTGCCAGCAGGGGACTAGCGGGAACGACAGATACGCAGTATTTT. Translation: CASRGLAGTTDTQYF.

The rearrangement links TRBV9 to TRBJ1-1; maybe TRBD1 (5 bases). The CDR3 spans 13 residues. CDR1 and CDR2 from the germline V gene are SGDLS and YYNGEE. Trimming shortened V by 3 bases and J by 7 bases, and 13 bases separated the two germline ends. This CDR3 is CASSAWDGDEAFF. In DNA form, the CDR3 reads TGTGCCAGCAGCGCATGGGACGGCGATGAAGCTTTCTTT.

There are a few counts of this clonotype. The J gene is TRBJ2-5, the V gene TRBV3-1; D possibly matches TRBD1 or TRBD2 (5 bases each). Per the germline V gene, CDR1 is LGHDT and CDR2 is YNNKEL (reference sequence). The CDR3 is 18 amino acids. V was pared by 3 bases and J by 2 bases, with 22 bases between. The CDR3 DNA follows: TGTGCCAGCAGCCATTCCGGGGCTCGTATTCCCAATCAAGAGACCCAGTACTTC. Protein sequence: CASSHSGARIPNQETQYF.

The rearrangement links TRBV4-1 to TRBJ2-5, with D uncertain. The CDR3 loop spans 15 amino acids. The germline V and J ends were trimmed by 1 base and 0 bases, with 9 bases remaining between them. CDR1 is MGHRA, CDR2 YSYEKL, per germline. CDR3 protein: CASSQAPQYQETQYF. Here the CDR3 DNA reads TGCGCCAGCAGCCAAGCCCCCCAGTACCAAGAGACCCAGTACTTC.

On this clonotype itself: A junction end diverges from the germline sequence, so it may reflect a read error. V usage is TRBV4-3 and J usage is TRBJ2-7; no firm D call. The CDR3 runs to 15 residues. Looked up from germline, CDR1 is LGHNA and CDR2 is YSLEER. The CDR3 bases are TGCGCCAGCAGCCAAGATTGGGGAAGCTCCTACGAGCGGTACTTC. The encoded protein is CASSQDWGSSYERYF.

In regard to this clonotype: A much larger clone differs from this one at a single base, so this may be a read error. The chain links TRBV4-3 to TRBJ2-7; tentative D call: TRBD2 (5 bases). CDR1 LGHNA and CDR2 YSLEER come from the germline V gene. Trimming took off 0 bases at V and 3 bases at J, with 12 bases between the two ends. There are 15 residues in the CDR3. CDR3 amino acids: CASSQDSNGIYEQYF. The DNA of the CDR3 is TGCGCCAGCAGCCAAGATTCTAACGGGATCTACGAGCAGTACTTC.

In regard to this clonotype: Possible read error: a much larger clone is one base away. The rearrangement joins TRBV7-6 to TRBJ2-5; D ambiguous. This CDR3 is built from 11 residues. Germline values: CDR1 SGHVS, CDR2 FNYEAQ. The CDR3 bases are TGTGCCAGCAGCCAGGCAGAGACCAAGTACTTC. This translates into CASSQAETKYF. The entire variable domain, with the rest obtained from reference TRBV7-6 and TRBJ2-5, is as follows: GAGVSQSPRYKVTKRGQDVALRCDPISGHVSLYWYRQALGQGPEFLTYFNYEAQQDKSGLPNDRFSAERPEGSISTLTIQRTEQRDSAMYRCASSQAETKYFGPGTRLLVL.

This clonotype was seen many times. V is TRBV30 and J is TRBJ2-3; unclear D gene. V was clipped by 5 bases and J by 3 bases, with 9 bases between them. The CDR3 is 12 amino acids. Looked up from germline, CDR1 is GTSNPN and CDR2 is SVGIG (reference sequence). The CDR3 DNA reads TGTGCCTGGGAAGGGTCTACAGATACGCAGTATTTT. Protein product: CAWEGSTDTQYF.

This clonotype was counted at least ten times. The chain links TRBV29-1 to TRBJ2-1, with D possibly being TRBD1 (6 bases). Trimming stripped 0 bases from V and 6 bases from J, with 12 bases between. From germline, CDR1 is SQVTM and CDR2 ANQGSEA. The CDR3 covers 14 residues. The chain's CDR3 is CSVEDRQDSNEQFF. Written as DNA, the CDR3 is TGCAGCGTTGAAGATCGTCAGGACAGCAATGAGCAGTTCTTC.

At least ten counts were recorded for this clonotype. V gene TRBV4-3 combines with J gene TRBJ2-7; no firm D call. Between the trimmed V and J ends, which lost 0 bases and 0 bases, there was a span of 6 bases. CDR3 length: 14 residues. Germline V CDR1 and CDR2: LGHNA, YSLEER. The CDR3 region has the DNA TGCGCCAGCAGCCAAGAAAGGAGCTCCTACGAGCAGTACTTC. Amino acids: CASSQERSSYEQYF.

A few counts support this clonotype. Just one base apart from a much larger clone, this may be a read error. This chain connects TRBV29-1 to TRBJ1-1; D is unresolved. The CDR3 totals 11 residues. Trimming removed 4 bases from V and 1 base from J, with 4 bases in between. Germline V gene lookup returns CDR1 SQVTM and CDR2 ANQGSEA. The chain's CDR3 is CSVVENTEAFF. As DNA, the CDR3 is TGCAGCGTTGTGGAGAACACTGAAGCTTTCTTT.

Many counts were recorded for this clonotype. The chain recombines TRBV2 with TRBJ1-4; TRBD1 agrees at 11 bases. The CDR3 covers 14 residues. V trimming: 6 bases; J trimming: 8 bases; junction bases outside the gene matches: 5. Germline V gives CDR1 SNHLY, CDR2 FYNNEI. DNA for the CDR3: TGTGCCAGCAGAGGGACAGGGGGAAGCGAAAAACTGTTTTTT. It codes for CASRGTGGSEKLFF. The whole variable domain, filled in from reference TRBV2 and TRBJ1-4, reads EPEVTQTPSHQVTQMGQEVILRCVPISNHLYFYWYRQILGQKVEFLVSFYNNEISEKSEIFDDQFSVERPDGSNFTLKIRSTKLEDSAMYFCASRGTGGSEKLFFGSGTQLSVL.

The rearrangement uses TRBV7-2 and TRBJ1-2; tentatively, D is TRBD1 (5 bases). The germline gives CDR1 SGHTA, CDR2 FQGNSA. With 7 bases removed from V and 4 bases from J, the gap between germline ends came to 25 bases. This CDR3 has 17 amino acids. The CDR3 spells CASTSGSTPRQGYGYTF. CDR3 DNA sequence: TGTGCCAGCACCTCAGGGTCGACTCCTCGGCAGGGCTATGGCTACACCTTC.

At least ten counts were recorded for this clonotype. This rearrangement joins TRBV7-2 to TRBJ2-5, with D perhaps matching TRBD2 (5 bases). Germline V lookup: CDR1 SGHTA, CDR2 FQGNSA. V dropped 4 bases and J dropped 5 bases, with 26 bases sitting between them. This CDR3 region has 18 residues. The CDR3 sequence is CASSSRGLGINLWETQYF. The CDR3 nucleotides are TGTGCCAGCAGCTCCCGCGGGCTGGGGATTAACCTCTGGGAGACCCAGTACTTC.